The sample holds many counts of the clone carrying this TCR beta chain. Its antigen is still unknown. The length of the CDR3 is 14 residues. V was cut by 7 bases and J by 0 bases, with 10 bases left in between. The data stem from a study of shared clonotypes between healthy human individuals. Findings and caveats of the study: The authors sampled blood alone, and tissue repertoires likely differ.

An assay was performed, and its level was deep. Here immunoSEQ multiplex PCR was the method, and the copy in TCRdb shows in-frame clones only, minus some. The sample lists about 960,000 clones, roughly 72% occurring once. The chain joins TRBV6-7 to TRBJ1-3; TRBD1 is a possible D gene (5 bases). TRBV6-7 is designated an ORF whose function remains uncertain. The sequenced material came from memory CD4+ T cells sorted from blood. Subset here: CD45RA-negative fraction. The source of this sequence is a man aged 18 to 35 in good health. CDR3 sequence (DNA): TGTGCCAGCAATGGGAGGGGCTCTGGAAACACCATATATTTT. Translated: CASNGRGSGNTIYF.